Below are 21 T cell receptor beta chains sequenced from a single sample in a study of a mutant IDH1 vaccine in newly diagnosed glioma. Stated time point: baseline, week 1 (first vaccination visit). Treatment in this sample: pre-vaccination baseline after standard-of-care therapy. The data were produced by immunoSEQ multiplex PCR, yet TCRdb's version contains in-frame clones alone and is incomplete. Among 90,000 to 100,000 clones, about 90% were seen once, and the ten largest hold under 0.7%. The sequencing here drew on PBMCs, taken from a glioma patient treated with radiotherapy, temozolomide or both. The receptor set was obtained from a woman between 45 and 60 years old with glioma.

CDR3 coding DNA: TGCAGCGGGCGGGATTACAATGAGCAGTTCTTC. This encodes CSGRDYNEQFF. V usage is TRBV29-1 and J usage is TRBJ2-1; the D gene is possibly TRBD2 (6 bases). Looked up from germline, CDR1 is SQVTM and CDR2 is ANQGSEA. V lost 7 bases and J lost 4, with 8 bases in between. The CDR3 covers 11 residues.

J is TRBJ1-3 and V is TRBV28; TRBD1 might be the D (6 bases). V dropped 5 bases and J dropped 3 bases, with 17 bases sitting between them. The CDR3 covers 16 residues. Germline CDR1 is MDHEN and CDR2 is SYDVKM. This chain's CDR3 is CASSSTQGRVGNTIYF. The CDR3 bases are TGTGCCAGCAGTAGCACCCAGGGGCGCGTTGGAAACACCATATATTTT.

The J gene is TRBJ1-2, the V gene TRBV28, with D possibly being TRBD1 (5 bases). Trimming removed 3 bases at V and 8 bases at J, with 19 bases between. There are 15 residues in the CDR3. Germline CDR1 reads MDHEN; CDR2 reads SYDVKM. This chain's CDR3 is CASSFGTSRHYGYTF. CDR3 sequence (DNA): TGTGCCAGCAGTTTTGGGACCTCAAGGCATTACGGCTACACCTTC.

V gene TRBV6-7 combines with J gene TRBJ2-7; 11 bases agree with TRBD1. TRBV6-7 is recorded as an ORF, its role being uncertain. This CDR3 is 16 amino acids long. J was trimmed by 3 bases and V by 2 bases; bases with no gene match: 6. The CDR3 sequence is CASSYTGTGGNYEQYF. As DNA, the CDR3 is TGTGCCAGCAGTTACACAGGGACAGGGGGAAACTACGAGCAGTACTTC.

Comments on this clone: At one of its ends the junction is not consistent with the germline gene, which may arise from a read error. This sample includes further DNA sequences coding for the same CDR3. The chain is built from TRBV5-6 and TRBJ1-4; possible D gene TRBD1, 6 bases. Germline V gene lookup returns CDR1 SGHDT and CDR2 YYEEEE. The CDR3 has 14 residues. The CDR3 coding sequence is TGTGCCAGCAGTTTGGGGCAGGGGAATGAAAAACTGTTTTTT. It is translated as CASSLGQGNEKLFF.

The chain recombines TRBV6-1 with TRBJ1-1; D unresolved. CDR1 MNHNS and CDR2 SASEGT come from the germline V gene. This CDR3 spans 14 amino acids. V was cut by 0 bases and J by 3 bases, with 8 bases left in between. The CDR3 region has the DNA TGTGCCAGCAGTGAAGCGCTTCTGGACACTGAAGCTTTCTTT. It is translated as CASSEALLDTEAFF.

The CDR3: CASSPRTSGRSYEQYF. The CDR3, as DNA: TGTGCCAGCAGCCCCCGTACTAGCGGCCGCTCCTACGAGCAGTACTTC. The J gene is TRBJ2-7, the V gene TRBV7-9, with 8 bases lining up with TRBD2. V trimming: 5 bases; J trimming: 0 bases; junction bases outside the gene matches: 9. CDR1 is SEHNR, CDR2 FQNEAQ, per germline (reference sequence). The CDR3 runs 16 residues.

J is TRBJ2-1 and V is TRBV10-3, with TRBD1 matching 11 bases. V shed 6 bases and J 10 bases; nucleotides not matched to a gene: 8. This CDR3 region has 14 residues. CDR1 and CDR2 from the germline V gene are ENHRY and SYGVKD. CDR3 DNA: TGTGCCATCAGGGGACAGGGGGGACTCGGGGAGCAGTTCTTC. It codes for CAIRGQGGLGEQFF.

V is TRBV5-4 and J is TRBJ2-3; D is ambiguous. This CDR3 has 15 amino acids. Trimming left V 0 bases short and J 2 bases short, with 10 bases between. From germline, CDR1 is SGHNT and CDR2 YYREEE (reference sequence). The CDR3 DNA follows: TGTGCCAGCAGCTTGGCCGGCGGAGTCACAGATACGCAGTATTTT. It specifies CASSLAGGVTDTQYF.

The rearrangement joins TRBV27 to TRBJ1-1, with TRBD1 as a possible D gene (6 bases). The CDR3 totals 13 residues. Deletions cut 5 bases from V and 6 bases from J, with 13 bases between. Germline assignment: CDR1 MNHEY and CDR2 SMNVEV (reference sequence). Here the CDR3 reads CASSRRGEAEAFF. The CDR3 DNA sequence: TGTGCCAGCAGTCGCAGGGGCGAGGCTGAAGCTTTCTTT.

The J gene is TRBJ2-5, the V gene TRBV10-3; 10 bases are shared with TRBD2. CDR1 is ENHRY and CDR2 is SYGVKD in the germline V gene. V gave up 3 bases and J gave up 6 bases; unmatched junction bases: 7. This CDR3 contains 15 residues. CDR3 amino acids: CAISDSGRAFKTQYF. Written as DNA, the CDR3 is TGTGCCATCAGTGACAGCGGGAGGGCCTTTAAGACCCAGTACTTC.

The rearrangement joins TRBV28 to TRBJ1-2; 10 bases agree with TRBD1. V trimming: 10 bases; J trimming: 7 bases; junction bases outside the gene matches: 21. Germline values: CDR1 MDHEN, CDR2 SYDVKM. The CDR3 covers 17 residues. CDR3 residues: CATESRQGAGGFGGYTF. DNA of the CDR3: TGTGCCACCGAGTCTAGACAGGGGGCAGGGGGTTTTGGTGGCTACACCTTC.

The V and J genes are TRBV18 and TRBJ2-7, with 10 bases that match TRBD1. Losses at the gene ends were 3 bases for V and 10 bases for J; bases not matched to a gene: 9. CDR1 is KGHSH and CDR2 is LQKENI in the germline V gene. The CDR3 runs to 14 residues. The CDR3 nucleotides are TGTGCCAGCTCACCGGGACAGGGGACTCGGAGACAGTACTTC. Its protein is CASSPGQGTRRQYF.

The chain joins TRBV18 to TRBJ1-1; 7 bases match TRBD1. The CDR3 sequence is 14 residues long. With 5 bases clipped from V and 1 base from J, the junction kept 4 bases outside the gene matches. Germline CDR1 reads KGHSH; CDR2 reads LQKENI. The chain's CDR3 is CASSIRGGNTEAFF. CDR3 sequence (DNA): TGTGCCAGCTCAATCAGGGGGGGGAACACTGAAGCTTTCTTT.

The V and J genes are TRBV28 and TRBJ2-2; D is possibly TRBD1 (6 bases). Germline-derived CDR1 and CDR2 are MDHEN and SYDVKM. The length of the CDR3 is 15 residues. Trimming removed 2 bases at V and 5 bases at J, with 12 bases between. In DNA form, the CDR3 reads TGTGCCAGCAGTTTAAGGGCAGGGGTAACCGGGGAGCTGTTTTTT. This encodes CASSLRAGVTGELFF.

The table lists this clone with a count of one. V is TRBV5-1 and J is TRBJ2-7; 7 bases map to TRBD2. This CDR3 region has 14 residues. The junction had 5 bases not matched to a gene; V was cut back by 3 bases and J by 2 bases. From germline, CDR1 is SGHRS and CDR2 YFSETQ. The CDR3 loop reads CASSWGGEPYEQYF. In DNA, the CDR3 is TGCGCCAGCAGCTGGGGGGGGGAACCCTACGAGCAGTACTTC.

This clone has a single count. The rearrangement uses TRBV6-5 and TRBJ1-5; D remains ambiguous. CDR3 size: 12 residues. Trimming stripped 6 bases from V and 6 bases from J, with 9 bases between. The germline gives CDR1 MNHEY, CDR2 SVGAGI. This CDR3 is CASSLMSQPQHF. The CDR3 region has the DNA TGTGCCAGCAGCCTGATGAGTCAGCCCCAGCATTTT.

V usage is TRBV5-1 and J usage is TRBJ2-7; 10 positions agree with TRBD2. The CDR3 runs 15 residues. The V gene end was trimmed by 0 bases and the J gene end by 4 bases; junction bases not matched to a gene: 4. Looked up from germline, CDR1 is SGHRS and CDR2 is YFSETQ. The CDR3, as DNA: TGCGCCAGCAGCTTGGTGGTAGCGGGAGGTTACGAGCAGTACTTC. This sequence encodes CASSLVVAGGYEQYF.

This clone was counted a single time. This chain joins TRBV5-6 and TRBJ1-2, with D hard to call. CDR1 is SGHDT and CDR2 is YYEEEE in the germline V gene. The germline V and J ends were trimmed by 5 bases and 4 bases, with 15 bases remaining between them. This CDR3 comprises 14 residues. CDR3 nucleotides: TGTGCCAGCAGGGAAAGGGAGAGAGGCTATGGCTACACCTTC. Its protein product is CASRERERGYGYTF.

The V call is TRBV7-9, the J call TRBJ2-5, with TRBD2 matching 10 bases. The end of the DNA fits TRBJ2-7 better, so the J call may be wrong. There are 15 residues in the CDR3. Germline V gives CDR1 SEHNR, CDR2 FQNEAQ (reference sequence). DNA of the CDR3: TGTGCCAGCAGCGCCGGGACTAGCGCATCCTACGAGCAGTACTTC. Encoded protein: CASSAGTSASYEQYF.

The chain employs TRBV7-9 and TRBJ1-5; possibly TRBD1 for D (5 bases). The CDR3 covers 13 residues. The germline V gene has CDR1 SEHNR and CDR2 FQNEAQ (reference sequence). With 5 bases removed from V and 7 bases from J, the gap between germline ends came to 12 bases. CDR3 in amino acids: CASSMGGSQPQHF. Written as DNA, the CDR3 is TGTGCCAGCAGCATGGGGGGGAGCCAGCCCCAGCATTTT.